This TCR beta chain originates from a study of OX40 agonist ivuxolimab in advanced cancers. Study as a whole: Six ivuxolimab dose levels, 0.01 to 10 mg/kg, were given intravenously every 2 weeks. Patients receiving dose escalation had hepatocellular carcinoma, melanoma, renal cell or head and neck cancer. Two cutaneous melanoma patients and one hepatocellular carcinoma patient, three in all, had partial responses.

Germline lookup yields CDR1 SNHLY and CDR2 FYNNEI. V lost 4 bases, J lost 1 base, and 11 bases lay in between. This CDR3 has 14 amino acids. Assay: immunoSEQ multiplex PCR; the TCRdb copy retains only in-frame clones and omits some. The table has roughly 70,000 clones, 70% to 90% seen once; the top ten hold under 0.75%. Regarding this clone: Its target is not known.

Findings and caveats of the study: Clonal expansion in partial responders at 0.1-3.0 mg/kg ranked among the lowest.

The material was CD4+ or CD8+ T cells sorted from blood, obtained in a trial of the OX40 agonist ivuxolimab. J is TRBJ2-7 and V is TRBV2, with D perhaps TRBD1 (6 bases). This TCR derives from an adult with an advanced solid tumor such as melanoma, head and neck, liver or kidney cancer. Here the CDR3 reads CASSGQRGSYEQYF. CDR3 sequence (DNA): TGTGCCAGCAGTGGGCAGAGGGGGTCCTACGAGCAGTACTTC.